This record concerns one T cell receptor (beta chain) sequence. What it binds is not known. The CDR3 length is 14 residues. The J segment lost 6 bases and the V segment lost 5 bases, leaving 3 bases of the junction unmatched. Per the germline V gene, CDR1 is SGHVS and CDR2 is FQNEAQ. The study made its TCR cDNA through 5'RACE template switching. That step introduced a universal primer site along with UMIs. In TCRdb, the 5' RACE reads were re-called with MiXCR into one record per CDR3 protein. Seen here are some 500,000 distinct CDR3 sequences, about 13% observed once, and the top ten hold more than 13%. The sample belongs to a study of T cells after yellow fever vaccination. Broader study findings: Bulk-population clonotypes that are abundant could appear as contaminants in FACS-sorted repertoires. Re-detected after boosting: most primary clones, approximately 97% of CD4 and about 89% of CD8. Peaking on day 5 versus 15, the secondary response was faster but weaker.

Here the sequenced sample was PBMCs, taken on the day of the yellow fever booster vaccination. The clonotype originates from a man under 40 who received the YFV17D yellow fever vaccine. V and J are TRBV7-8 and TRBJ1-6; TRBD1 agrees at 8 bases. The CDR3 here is CASSRQGSNSPLHF. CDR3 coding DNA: TGTGCCAGCAGCCGACAGGGGTCTAATTCACCCCTCCACTTT.